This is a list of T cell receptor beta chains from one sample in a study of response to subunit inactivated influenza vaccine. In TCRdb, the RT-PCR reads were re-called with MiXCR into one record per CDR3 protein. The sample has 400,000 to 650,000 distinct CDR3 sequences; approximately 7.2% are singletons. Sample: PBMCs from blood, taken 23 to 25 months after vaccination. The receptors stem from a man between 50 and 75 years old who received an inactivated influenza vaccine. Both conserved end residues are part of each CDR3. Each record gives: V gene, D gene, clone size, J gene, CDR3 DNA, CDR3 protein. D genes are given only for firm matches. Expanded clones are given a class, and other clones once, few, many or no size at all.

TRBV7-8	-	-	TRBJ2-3	TGTGCCAGCAGCACAGGGAGGATGGGACCCGATACGCAGTATTTT	CASSTGRMGPDTQYF
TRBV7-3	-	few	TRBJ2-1	TGTGCCAGCAGCTTATCTAGGACAGATTACAATGAGCAGTTCTTC	CASSLSRTDYNEQFF
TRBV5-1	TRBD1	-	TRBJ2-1	TGCGCCAGCAGCCCCCGGGACAGCCCCACAACTCAGTTCTTC	CASSPRDSPTTQFF
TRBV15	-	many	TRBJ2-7	TGTGCCACCAGCAGACCAGGAGACTACGAGCAGTACTTC	CATSRPGDYEQYF
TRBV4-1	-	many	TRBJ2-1	TGCGCCAGCAGCCAAGATAAGAACTACAATGAGCAGTTCTTC	CASSQDKNYNEQFF
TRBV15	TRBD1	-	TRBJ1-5	TGTGCCACCAGCGGTGAAACAGGGGGCAATCAGCCCCGGCATTTT	CATSGETGGNQPRHF
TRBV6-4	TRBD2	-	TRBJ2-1	TGTGCCAGCAGTACTAGCGGGAGTGATGATGAGCAGTTCTTC	CASSTSGSDDEQFF
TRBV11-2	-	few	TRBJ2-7	TGTGCCAGCAGTCGACAGGTCTCCTACGAGCAGTACTTC	CASSRQVSYEQYF
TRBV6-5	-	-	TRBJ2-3	TGTGCCAGCAGTTACTCGAACGCTCTAGATACGCAGTATTTT	CASSYSNALDTQYF
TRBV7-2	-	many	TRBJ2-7	TGTGCCAGCAGCTACGACAGGACTCTCTACGAGCAGTACTTC	CASSYDRTLYEQYF
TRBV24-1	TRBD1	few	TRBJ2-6	TGTGCCACCAGTGAGGAGACAGGGACCGGGGCCAACGTCCTGACTTTC	CATSEETGTGANVLTF
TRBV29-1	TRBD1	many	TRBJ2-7	TGCAGCGTGAGGACAGGGCCCGAGCAGTACTTC	CSVRTGPEQYF
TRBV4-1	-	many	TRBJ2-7	TGCGCCAGCAGCCAAGCAGGGATCTCCCCCTACGAGCAGTACTTC	CASSQAGISPYEQYF
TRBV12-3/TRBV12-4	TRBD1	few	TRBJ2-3	TGTGCCAGCAGGCCATCCGGGACAGGTACAAGTGGAGGTACGCAGTATTTT	CASRPSGTGTSGGTQYF
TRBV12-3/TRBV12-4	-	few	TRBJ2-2	TGTGCCAGCGCCGCCGGGACTTACTACACCGGGGAGCTGTTTTTT	CASAAGTYYTGELFF
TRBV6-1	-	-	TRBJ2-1	TGTGCCAGCAGCCCGGGACTTAAACCCCTGGGCTACAATGAGCAGTTCTTC	CASSPGLKPLGYNEQFF
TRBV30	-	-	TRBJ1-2	TGTGCCTGGGACAGGACGGGAAACTATGGCTACACCTTC	CAWDRTGNYGYTF
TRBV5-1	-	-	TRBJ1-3	TGCGCCAGCAGCTTGGCGAGCTTCTCTGGAAACACCATATATTTT	CASSLASFSGNTIYF
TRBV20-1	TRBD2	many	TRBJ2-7	TGCAGTGCCCGGACTAGGATACGCTACGAGCAGTACTTC	CSARTRIRYEQYF
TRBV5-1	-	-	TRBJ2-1	TGCGCCAGCAGCTTGAATCCGGGGATGAATGAGCAGTTCTTC	CASSLNPGMNEQFF
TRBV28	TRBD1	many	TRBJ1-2	TGTGCCAGCAGTTTCCTCACAGGGGGTTCCTATGGCTACACCTTC	CASSFLTGGSYGYTF
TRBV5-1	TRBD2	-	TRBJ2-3	TGCGCCAGCAGCTCGAGCGGGAGTATGACAGATACGCAGTATTTT	CASSSSGSMTDTQYF
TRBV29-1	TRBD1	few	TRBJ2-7	TGCAGCGTTGACGTGGGACAGGGTCTTAGCGAGCAGTACTTC	CSVDVGQGLSEQYF
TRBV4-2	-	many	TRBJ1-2	TGTGCCAGCAGCCAAGAAGGCCAGTCTAACTATGGCTACACCTTC	CASSQEGQSNYGYTF
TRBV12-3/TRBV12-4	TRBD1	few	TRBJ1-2	TGTGCCAGCAGTTTTGGGCAGGGGGCGATCTATGGCTACACCTTC	CASSFGQGAIYGYTF
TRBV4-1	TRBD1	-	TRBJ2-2	TGCGCCAGCAGCCAAGAGGGACAGGGATTCACCGGGGAGCTGTTTTTT	CASSQEGQGFTGELFF
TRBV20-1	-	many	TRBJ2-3	TGCAGTGCTAGGAGGGTTACTAGCACAGATACGCAGTATTTT	CSARRVTSTDTQYF
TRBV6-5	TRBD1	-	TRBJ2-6	TGTGCCAGCAGTTTGGGGACAGGGTCCTCTGGGGCCAACGTCCTGACTTTC	CASSLGTGSSGANVLTF
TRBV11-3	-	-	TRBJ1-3	TGTGCCAGCAGCTTTCGGGGTGGAAACACCATATATTTT	CASSFRGGNTIYF
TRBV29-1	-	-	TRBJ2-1	TGCAGCGGTAGGGGCGGGGTAGCGGTAGGTAGTGATGAGCAGTTCTTC	CSGRGGVAVGSDEQFF
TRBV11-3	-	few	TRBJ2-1	TGTGCCAGCAGCGTCACAGTTTCCTACAATGAGCAGTTCTTC	CASSVTVSYNEQFF
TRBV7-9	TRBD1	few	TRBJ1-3	TGTGCCAGCAGCTCCAGGACAGGGATCGGAAACACCATATATTTT	CASSSRTGIGNTIYF
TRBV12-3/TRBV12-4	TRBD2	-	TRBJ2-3	TGTGCCAGCAGTTTCAGTCTAGCGGGGTCCACAGATACGCAGTATTTT	CASSFSLAGSTDTQYF
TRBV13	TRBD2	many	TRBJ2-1	TGTGCCAGCAGCTTAGGCGAGGCTAGCGGGGGGTATGAGCAGTTCTTC	CASSLGEASGGYEQFF
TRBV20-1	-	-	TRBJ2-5	TGCAGTGCCAGGACTGACTCTGGGGAGACCCAGTACTTC	CSARTDSGETQYF